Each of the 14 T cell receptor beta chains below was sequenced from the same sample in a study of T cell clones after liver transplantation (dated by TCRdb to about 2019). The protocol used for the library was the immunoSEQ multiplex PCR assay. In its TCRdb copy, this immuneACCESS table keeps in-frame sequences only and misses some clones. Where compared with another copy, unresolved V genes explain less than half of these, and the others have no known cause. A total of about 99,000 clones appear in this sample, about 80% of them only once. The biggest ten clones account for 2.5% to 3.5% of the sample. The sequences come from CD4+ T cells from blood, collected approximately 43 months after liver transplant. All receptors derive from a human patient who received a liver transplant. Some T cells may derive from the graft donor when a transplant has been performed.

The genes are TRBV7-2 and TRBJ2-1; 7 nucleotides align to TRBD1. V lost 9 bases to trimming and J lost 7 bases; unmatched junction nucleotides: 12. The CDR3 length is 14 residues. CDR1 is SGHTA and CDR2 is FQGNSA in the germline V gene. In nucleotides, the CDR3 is TGTGCCAGGTGGGACAGCCTGCTAATAAATGAGCAGTTCTTC. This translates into CARWDSLLINEQFF.

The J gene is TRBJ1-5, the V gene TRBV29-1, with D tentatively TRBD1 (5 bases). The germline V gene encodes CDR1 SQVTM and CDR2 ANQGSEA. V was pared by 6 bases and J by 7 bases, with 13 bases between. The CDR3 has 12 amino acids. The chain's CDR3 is CSVKGPGQPQHF. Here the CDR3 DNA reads TGCAGCGTGAAGGGGCCGGGACAGCCCCAGCATTTT.

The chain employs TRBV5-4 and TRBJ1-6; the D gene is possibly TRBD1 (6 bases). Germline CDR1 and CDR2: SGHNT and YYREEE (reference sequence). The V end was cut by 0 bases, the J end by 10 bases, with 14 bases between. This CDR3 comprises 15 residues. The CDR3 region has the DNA TGTGCCAGCAGCTTGGACGCAGGGGCTGAATCACCCCTCCACTTT. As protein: CASSLDAGAESPLHF.

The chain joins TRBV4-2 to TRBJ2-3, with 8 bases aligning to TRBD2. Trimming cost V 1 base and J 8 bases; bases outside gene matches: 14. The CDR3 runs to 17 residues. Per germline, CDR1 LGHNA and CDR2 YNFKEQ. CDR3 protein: CASSQGSRGREAGTQYF. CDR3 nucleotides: TGTGCCAGCAGCCAAGGTTCTCGGGGGCGGGAGGCAGGTACGCAGTATTTT.

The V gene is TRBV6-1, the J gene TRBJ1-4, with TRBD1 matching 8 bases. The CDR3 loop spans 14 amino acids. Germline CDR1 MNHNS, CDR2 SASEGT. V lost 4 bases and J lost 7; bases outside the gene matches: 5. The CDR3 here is CASSGTGNFEKLFF. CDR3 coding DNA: TGTGCCAGCAGTGGGACAGGGAACTTTGAAAAACTGTTTTTT.

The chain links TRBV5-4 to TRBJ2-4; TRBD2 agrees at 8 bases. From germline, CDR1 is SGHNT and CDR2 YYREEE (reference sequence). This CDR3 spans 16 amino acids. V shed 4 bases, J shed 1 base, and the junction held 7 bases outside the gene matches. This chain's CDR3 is CASSTPGGRAKNIQYF. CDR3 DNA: TGTGCCAGCAGCACCCCGGGGGGGCGGGCCAAAAACATTCAGTACTTC. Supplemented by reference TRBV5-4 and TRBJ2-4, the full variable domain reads ETGVTQSPTHLIKTRGQQVTLRCSSQSGHNTVSWYQQALGQGPQFIFQYYREEENGRGNFPPRFSGLQFPNYSSELNVNALELDDSALYLCASSTPGGRAKNIQYFGAGTRLSVL.

The CDR3 region has the DNA TGCGCCAGCAGCTTCACAGCGGGGGGGAACACCGGGGAGCTGTTTTTT. Protein: CASSFTAGGNTGELFF. The chain has TRBV5-1 and TRBJ2-2, with 9 nucleotides matching TRBD2. The length of the CDR3 is 16 residues. V lost 2 bases to trimming and J lost 1 base; unmatched junction nucleotides: 3. Germline V gives CDR1 SGHRS, CDR2 YFSETQ.

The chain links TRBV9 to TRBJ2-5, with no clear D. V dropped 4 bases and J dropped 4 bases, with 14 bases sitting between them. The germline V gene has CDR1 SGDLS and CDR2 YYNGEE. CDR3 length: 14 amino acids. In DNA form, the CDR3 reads TGTGCCAGCAGCCCCTCTGTATTGCGAGAGACCCAGTACTTC. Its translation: CASSPSVLRETQYF.

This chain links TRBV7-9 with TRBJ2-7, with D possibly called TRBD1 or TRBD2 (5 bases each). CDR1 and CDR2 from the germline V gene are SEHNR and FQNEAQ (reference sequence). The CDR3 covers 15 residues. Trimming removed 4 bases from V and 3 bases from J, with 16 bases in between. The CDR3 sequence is CASSSGGIKGYEQYF. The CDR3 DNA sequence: TGTGCCAGCAGCTCTGGGGGAATTAAGGGCTACGAGCAGTACTTC.

CDR3 nucleotides: TGTGCCAGCAGCAAGAGTTTGGGTTCTGGGGCCAACGTCCTGACTTTC. This codes for CASSKSLGSGANVLTF. The chain employs TRBV7-9 and TRBJ2-6; D gene unclear. Germline V lookup: CDR1 SEHNR, CDR2 FQNEAQ (reference sequence). The ends were cut back, 5 bases at V and 1 base at J, with 12 bases in the middle. The CDR3 sequence is 16 residues long.

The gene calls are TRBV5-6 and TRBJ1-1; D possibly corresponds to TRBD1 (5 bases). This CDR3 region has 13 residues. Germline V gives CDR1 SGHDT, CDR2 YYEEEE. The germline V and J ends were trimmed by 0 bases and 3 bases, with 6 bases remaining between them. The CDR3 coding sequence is TGTGCCAGCAGCTTGGGCAGGGACACTGAAGCTTTCTTT. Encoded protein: CASSLGRDTEAFF.

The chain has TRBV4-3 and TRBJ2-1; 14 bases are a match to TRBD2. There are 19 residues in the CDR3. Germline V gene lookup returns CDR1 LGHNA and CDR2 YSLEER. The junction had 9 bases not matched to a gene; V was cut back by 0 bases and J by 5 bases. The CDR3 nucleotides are TGCGCCAGCAGCCAAGATGAAGGACTAGCGGGGGGCCCTCACAATGAGCAGTTCTTC. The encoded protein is CASSQDEGLAGGPHNEQFF.

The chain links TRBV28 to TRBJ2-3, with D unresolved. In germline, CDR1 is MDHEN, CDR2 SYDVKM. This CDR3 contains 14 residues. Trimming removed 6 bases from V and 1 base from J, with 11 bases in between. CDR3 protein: CASRVPRRTDTQYF. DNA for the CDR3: TGTGCCAGCAGGGTGCCGAGGCGCACAGATACGCAGTATTTT.

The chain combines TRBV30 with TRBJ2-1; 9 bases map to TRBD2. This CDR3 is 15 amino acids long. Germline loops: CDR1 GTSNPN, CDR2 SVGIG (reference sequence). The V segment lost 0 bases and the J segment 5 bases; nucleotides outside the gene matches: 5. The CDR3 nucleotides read TGTGCCTGGAGTGTAGGTCTAGCGGGAAACAATGAGCAGTTCTTC. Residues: CAWSVGLAGNNEQFF.